Shown below are 2 T cell receptor beta chains from a single sample sequenced in a study of human T cells and chemical hapten exposure. TCRdb reprocessed the RACE reads via MiXCR and lists one record per CDR3 protein. The sample shows about 84,000 distinct CDR3 sequences, more than 10% of them seen only once. Time point defined: patch test 3, about 24 weeks after DPC sensitization. Treatment denoted: therapeutic diphenylcyclopropenone sensitization with weekly scalp DPC. The sample was whole blood, taken in connection with sensitization to the hapten diphenylcyclopropenone (DPC). These receptors came from a woman between 45 and 65 years old with alopecia areata. Some clones in this sample may be carry-over from other donors' samples.

This clonotype was seen more than once but under ten times. The chain is built from TRBV28 and TRBJ2-1; D gene uncertain. There are 14 residues in the CDR3. CDR1 is MDHEN, CDR2 SYDVKM, per germline. Trimming shortened V by 1 base and J by 5 bases, and 9 bases separated the two germline ends. The CDR3 reads CASSLFVPNNEQFF. The CDR3 DNA is TGTGCCAGCAGTTTATTTGTCCCAAACAATGAGCAGTTCTTC.

In its sample, this clonotype was seen many times. The chain recombines TRBV28 with TRBJ2-3; D remains ambiguous. Trimming left V 2 bases short and J 4 bases short, with 10 bases between. The CDR3 is made up of 14 amino acids. CDR1 is MDHEN and CDR2 is SYDVKM in the germline V gene. In DNA form, the CDR3 reads TGTGCCAGCAGTTTACCCTCGAGGCCAGATACGCAGTATTTT. Its protein is CASSLPSRPDTQYF.